Listed below are T cell receptor beta chains from one sample, sequenced in a study of long-term antiretroviral therapy in people with HIV. Using immunoSEQ multiplex PCR, the repertoire was profiled, and TCRdb retains in-frame clones only, with some absent. The sample lists under 20,000 clones, 75% to 95% seen once, with 9.5% to 10% in the top ten. The sequenced sample was unsorted PBMCs, obtained 3 years after starting antiretroviral therapy. Source of these receptors: a man in his fifties with HIV. The CDR3 runs from the conserved cysteine through the conserved F or W. The order of the fields is CDR3 protein, CDR3 DNA, V gene, clone size, J gene, D gene. The D gene is left open where the match is weak. Clone sizes are given selectively: once, few, many, or a class where the clone is expanded.

CASSLFDPRDTEAFF TGCGCCAGCAGCTTATTCGACCCGAGGGACACTGAAGCTTTCTTT TRBV5-1 . TRBJ1-1 .
CASSPSYEQYF TGTGCCAGCAGCCCCTCCTACGAGCAGTACTTC TRBV7-2 . TRBJ2-7 .
CASSHRGGNTIYF TGTGCCAGCAGTCACAGGGGCGGAAACACCATATATTTT TRBV6-5 . TRBJ1-3 TRBD1
CASSIRTEYYEQYF TGTGCCAGTAGTATCCGGACGGAATACTACGAGCAGTACTTC TRBV19 . TRBJ2-7 .
CASSGDRGDYSGANVLTF TGTGCCAGCAGCGGGGACAGGGGAGACTACTCTGGGGCCAACGTCCTGACTTTC TRBV7-9 . TRBJ2-6 TRBD1
CASSQTSGGADTQYF TGCGCCAGCAGCCAGACGAGCGGGGGGGCGGATACGCAGTATTTT TRBV4-3 . TRBJ2-3 TRBD2
CASTSGQGGTEAFF TGCGCCAGCACCTCTGGACAGGGGGGAACTGAAGCTTTCTTT TRBV5-1 . TRBJ1-1 TRBD1
CSAHRGDTQYF TGCAGTGCGCACAGGGGAGATACGCAGTATTTT TRBV20-1 once TRBJ2-3 TRBD1
CATLAGASTDTQYF TGTGCCACACTAGCGGGGGCAAGCACAGATACGCAGTATTTT TRBV2 few TRBJ2-3 TRBD2
CASSQGLSSSGNTIYF TGCGCCAGCAGCCAAGGACTTTCGTCCTCTGGAAACACCATATATTTT TRBV4-1 . TRBJ1-3 .
CASSLQANTEAFF TGTGCCAGCAGCTTACAGGCTAACACTGAAGCTTTCTTT TRBV7-6 . TRBJ1-1 .
CASSPSAGQVTF TGTGCCAGCAGCCCAAGCGCGGGTCAAGTCACCTTC TRBV6-6 . TRBJ1-2 .
CASSALAGPEQYF TGCGCCAGCAGTGCACTAGCAGGGCCCGAGCAGTACTTC TRBV10-2 . TRBJ2-7 .
CASSFDTEQYF TGTGCCAGCAGCTTCGACACCGAGCAGTACTTC TRBV7-9 . TRBJ2-7 .
CASSFETGGPEQYF TGTGCCAGCAGCTTTGAAACGGGGGGTCCCGAGCAGTACTTC TRBV7-2 . TRBJ2-7 TRBD2
CASSFLRANVLTF TGTGCCAGCAGTTTTCTTAGGGCCAACGTCCTGACTTTC TRBV27 . TRBJ2-6 .
CASTFRDQEPQHF TGTGCCAGCACCTTTAGGGACCAGGAGCCCCAGCATTTT TRBV5-6 . TRBJ1-5 .
CASSQESSGFGNEKLFF TGTGCCAGCAGCCAAGAAAGCTCGGGGTTCGGAAATGAAAAACTGTTTTTT TRBV4-2 . TRBJ1-4 .
CASTQTGPYSNQPQHF TGTGCCAGCACTCAAACAGGCCCGTATAGCAATCAGCCCCAGCATTTT TRBV6-6 once TRBJ1-5 .
CASSKGGLTSTDTQYF TGTGCCAGCAGCAAGGGGGGACTTACTAGCACAGATACGCAGTATTTT TRBV21-1 . TRBJ2-3 .
CASSQDRSRGLGYTF TGCGCCAGCAGCCAAGATAGATCCAGGGGGCTTGGCTACACCTTC TRBV4-3 . TRBJ1-2 TRBD1
CSVERGGSGNTIYF TGCAGCGTTGAGCGAGGGGGCTCTGGAAACACCATATATTTT TRBV29-1 . TRBJ1-3 .
CASSLIRTENSPLHF TGTGCCAGCAGCTTAATCCGGACGGAAAATTCACCCCTCCACTTT TRBV5-5 few TRBJ1-6 .
CASSQAGVHEQYF TGTGCCAGCAGTCAGGCTGGTGTCCACGAGCAGTACTTC TRBV9 . TRBJ2-7 .
CASSRMDNRDYNSPLHF TGTGCCAGCAGTAGGATGGACAACCGAGACTATAATTCACCCCTCCACTTT TRBV6-4 . TRBJ1-6 .
CATSRGQGYVEGYTF TGTGCCACCAGCCGGGGACAGGGCTATGTTGAAGGCTACACCTTC TRBV15 once TRBJ1-2 TRBD1
CASSLEEGRTYEQYF TGTGCCAGCAGCTTAGAGGAGGGTCGGACCTACGAGCAGTACTTC TRBV7-9 . TRBJ2-7 .
CASSPSMNTEAFF TGTGCCAGCAGCCCCTCGATGAACACTGAAGCTTTCTTT TRBV14 . TRBJ1-1 .
CASSLAGGNEKLFF TGTGCCAGCAGCTTAGCAGGGGGAAATGAAAAACTGTTTTTT TRBV7-2 once TRBJ1-4 .
CASSLATPGSSYEQYF TGTGCCAGCAGCTTAGCGACCCCAGGGAGCTCCTACGAGCAGTACTTC TRBV7-6 . TRBJ2-7 .
CASSVGTGPSYEQYF TGTGCCAGCAGCGTCGGGACAGGGCCATCCTACGAGCAGTACTTC TRBV7-2 . TRBJ2-7 TRBD1
CASSQDRGTNQPQHF TGCGCCAGCAGCCAAGATAGAGGGACCAATCAGCCCCAGCATTTT TRBV4-3 . TRBJ1-5 .
CASSGWGQGPSTDTQYF TGTGCCAGCAGTGGTTGGGGACAGGGTCCGAGCACAGATACGCAGTATTTT TRBV6-1 . TRBJ2-3 TRBD1
CASSLWRTGRSSYEQYF TGTGCCAGCAGCTTGTGGAGGACAGGGAGGTCCTCCTACGAGCAGTACTTC TRBV5-5 . TRBJ2-7 TRBD1
CASSLPPTVTYNEQFF TGTGCCAGCAGCTTACCCCCAACCGTTACGTACAATGAGCAGTTCTTC TRBV5-4 . TRBJ2-1 .
CASSFLGGKSYEQYF TGTGCCAGCAGCTTCCTGGGAGGAAAGTCCTACGAGCAGTACTTC TRBV5-6 . TRBJ2-7 .
CASSEKETQYF TGCGCCAGCAGCGAGAAAGAGACCCAGTACTTC TRBV5-1 . TRBJ2-5 .
CASSLQFREHYEQYF TGCGCCAGCAGCTTGCAATTCAGGGAGCACTACGAGCAGTACTTC TRBV5-1 . TRBJ2-7 .
CASSQDLSGQQFF TGTGCCAGCAGCCAAGATCTGTCAGGTCAACAGTTCTTC TRBV14 . TRBJ2-1 .
CASSYFVCEQFF TGTGCCAGCAGTTACTTTGTGTGTGAGCAGTTCTTC TRBV6-5 . TRBJ2-1 .
CASSLRVGGELFF TGTGCCAGCAGCCTACGTGTCGGCGGGGAGCTGTTTTTT TRBV7-6 . TRBJ2-2 .
CASSSPTRGQGNTIYF TGTGCCAGCAGCTCCCCCACCCGGGGACAGGGAAACACCATATATTTT TRBV5-6 few TRBJ1-3 TRBD1